The rows below give T cell receptor beta chains drawn from one sample of a study of T cell responses to AZD1222 COVID-19 vaccine. The protocol was immunoSEQ multiplex PCR, while the TCRdb copy is restricted to in-frame clones and leaves out a portion. The table lists around 190,000 clones, approximately 94% of them singletons. The specimen was peripheral blood, collected 28 days after the second AZD1222 dose. These receptor sequences come from an adult who received the AZD1222 COVID-19 vaccine. CDR3s include the opening cysteine and the closing phenylalanine or tryptophan. D genes are given only for firm matches. Rows give clone size only sometimes, using once, few, many, or a class for an expanded clone.

.	.	TRBV27	TRBJ2-7	12	CASSPRGQGQYF	TGTGCCAGCAGTCCTAGGGGTCAGGGGCAGTACTTC
.	.	TRBV7-9	TRBJ2-2	16	CASSSEQGVITGELFF	TGTGCCAGCAGCTCAGAACAGGGAGTGATCACCGGGGAGCTGTTTTTT
TRBD2	few	TRBV20-1	TRBJ2-5	16	CSASGTSGGAQETQYF	TGCAGTGCTAGTGGGACTAGCGGGGGGGCCCAAGAGACCCAGTACTTC
.	.	TRBV27	TRBJ2-6	15	CASSPLESGANVLTF	TGTGCCAGCAGTCCACTGGAATCTGGGGCCAACGTCCTGACTTTC
.	.	TRBV4-1	TRBJ1-4	12	CATSWTGEKLFF	TGCGCGACCAGCTGGACCGGGGAAAAACTGTTTTTT
.	.	TRBV10-2	TRBJ1-1	16	CASSESIAGANTEAFF	TGCGCCAGCAGTGAGTCGATTGCAGGGGCGAACACTGAAGCTTTCTTT
.	.	TRBV12-5	TRBJ1-1	17	CASGLVLGGALNTEAFF	TGTGCTAGTGGTTTGGTACTGGGGGGGGCACTAAACACTGAAGCTTTCTTT
.	once	TRBV7-3	TRBJ2-3	14	CASSPGRDTDTQYF	TGTGCCAGCAGCCCCGGGCGCGACACAGATACGCAGTATTTT
.	.	TRBV5-6	TRBJ1-1	16	CASSLVGLGTHTEAFF	TGTGCCAGCAGCTTGGTGGGTTTAGGTACCCACACTGAAGCTTTCTTT
.	.	TRBV24-1	TRBJ1-2	14	CATSDSRGKYGYTF	TGTGCCACCAGTGACTCACGGGGGAAATATGGCTACACCTTC
.	few	TRBV27	TRBJ1-1	16	CASSFGKLAIGAEAFF	TGTGCCAGCAGTTTCGGGAAGTTGGCGATTGGGGCTGAAGCTTTCTTT
.	.	TRBV18	TRBJ2-1	12	CASSSLYNEQFF	TGTGCCAGCTCATCCCTCTACAATGAGCAGTTCTTC
.	.	TRBV27	TRBJ1-2	15	CASSLTPTGPSGYTF	TGTGCCAGCAGTTTAACTCCGACAGGCCCGTCGGGCTACACCTTC
TRBD1	.	TRBV11-3	TRBJ1-4	15	CASSFRTGASEKLFF	TGTGCCAGCAGCTTCCGTACAGGGGCGAGTGAAAAACTGTTTTTT
.	.	TRBV19	TRBJ2-1	11	CASSTGPEQFF	TGTGCCAGTAGTACTGGACCAGAGCAGTTCTTC
.	.	TRBV19	TRBJ2-1	12	CASSEAYNEQFF	TGTGCCAGTAGCGAGGCCTACAATGAGCAGTTCTTC
.	once	TRBV11-3	TRBJ2-5	13	CASTQVPQETQYF	TGTGCCAGTACACAGGTCCCTCAAGAGACCCAGTACTTC
TRBD1	once	TRBV18	TRBJ1-4	15	CASSPGTGTNEKLFF	TGTGCCAGCTCCCCTGGGACAGGGACTAATGAAAAACTGTTTTTT
TRBD2	once	TRBV24-1	TRBJ2-1	20	CATSERAGTSGSTAYNEQFF	TGTGCCACCAGTGAAAGAGCCGGGACTAGCGGGAGTACAGCCTACAATGAGCAGTTCTTC
.	.	TRBV6-6	TRBJ1-4	16	CASTHGRGAANEKLFF	TGTGCCAGCACCCACGGTCGGGGGGCCGCTAATGAAAAACTGTTTTTT
TRBD2	.	TRBV4-3	TRBJ2-7	16	CASSQGVGGGAYEQYF	TGCGCCAGCAGCCAAGGAGTGGGCGGGGGGGCCTACGAGCAGTACTTC
.	.	TRBV9	TRBJ1-6	12	CASNSRGSPLHF	TGTGCCAGCAACTCCCGTGGTTCACCCCTCCACTTT
.	.	TRBV6-5	TRBJ2-5	15	CASVLGIGDQETQYF	TGTGCCAGCGTTCTCGGAATCGGGGACCAAGAGACCCAGTACTTC
.	.	TRBV28	TRBJ1-1	12	CASSIGNTEAFF	TGTGCCAGCTCTATCGGGAACACTGAAGCTTTCTTT
TRBD2	.	TRBV7-3	TRBJ2-2	17	CASSSRGLAGGGGELFF	TGTGCCAGCAGCTCCCGCGGACTAGCGGGAGGGGGTGGGGAGCTGTTTTTT
.	.	TRBV28	TRBJ2-7	13	CASSPGQHYEQYF	TGTGCCAGCAGTCCAGGACAGCACTACGAGCAGTACTTC
TRBD1	.	TRBV11-2	TRBJ1-6	15	CASSLDRQGNSPLHF	TGTGCCAGCAGCTTAGATAGACAGGGTAATTCACCCCTCCACTTT
.	.	TRBV27	TRBJ2-7	13	CASSPRGPYEQYF	TGTGCCAGCAGTCCCAGGGGCCCCTACGAGCAGTACTTC
TRBD2	.	TRBV5-8	TRBJ2-5	14	CASSPGGTLTTQYF	TGTGCCAGCAGCCCGGGGGGGACACTTACTACCCAGTACTTC
.	few	TRBV27	TRBJ1-2	13	CASSSGLVNGYTF	TGTGCCAGCAGCTCTGGACTGGTGAATGGCTACACCTTC
TRBD2	.	TRBV7-9	TRBJ2-1	16	CASSSGLVLSYNEQFF	TGTGCCAGCAGCTCAGGACTAGTACTGTCCTACAATGAGCAGTTCTTC
.	.	TRBV11-2	TRBJ2-1	14	CASSSSGARHEQFF	TGTGCCAGCAGCTCATCGGGGGCCCGCCATGAGCAGTTCTTC
.	once	TRBV5-1	TRBJ2-7	13	CASSLEVSYEQYF	TGCGCCAGCAGCTTGGAAGTGTCCTACGAGCAGTACTTC
.	.	TRBV27	TRBJ1-5	13	CASSFRENQPQHF	TGTGCCAGCAGTTTCAGGGAGAATCAGCCCCAGCATTTT
.	.	TRBV28	TRBJ1-5	15	CASSLTGANNQPQHF	TGTGCCAGCAGTTTAACTGGGGCCAACAATCAGCCCCAGCATTTT
.	.	TRBV13	TRBJ1-1	16	CASSDPFIARDTEAFF	TGTGCCAGCAGCGACCCCTTCATAGCGAGGGACACTGAAGCTTTCTTT
.	.	TRBV6-6	TRBJ2-7	12	CASSSWAYEQYF	TGTGCCAGCAGTTCTTGGGCCTACGAGCAGTACTTC
TRBD1	once	TRBV24-1	TRBJ2-2	14	CATKGAENTGELFF	TGTGCCACCAAGGGGGCAGAGAACACCGGGGAGCTGTTTTTT
.	.	TRBV24-1	TRBJ2-1	16	CATSDHRDASYNEQFF	TGTGCCACCAGTGACCACCGGGACGCGTCCTACAATGAGCAGTTCTTC
.	.	TRBV7-3	TRBJ2-6	15	CASSPMGVLANVLTF	TGTGCCAGCAGCCCGATGGGGGTTCTGGCCAACGTCCTGACTTTC
.	.	TRBV5-1	TRBJ1-1	12	CASSSQGTTAFF	TGCGCCAGCAGCTCACAGGGCACGACGGCTTTCTTT
TRBD2	.	TRBV9	TRBJ2-1	15	CASSAPGGGRNEQFF	TGTGCCAGCAGCGCCCCGGGGGGCGGGAGGAATGAGCAGTTCTTC
.	once	TRBV12-3/TRBV12-4	TRBJ1-2	13	CASSVTVHSGYTF	TGTGCCAGCAGTGTGACGGTCCATAGTGGCTACACCTTC
.	.	TRBV12-3/TRBV12-4	TRBJ1-1	13	CASSLERNTEAFF	TGTGCCAGCAGTTTAGAGAGGAACACTGAAGCTTTCTTT
.	.	TRBV10-1	TRBJ1-1	14	CASSESSRSTEAFF	TGCGCCAGCAGTGAGTCGAGTAGGAGCACTGAAGCTTTCTTT